This TCR beta chain originates from a study of blood T cell repertoires in COVID-19. Study-level background: Whether acute or convalescent, the COVID-19 samples came from the United States, Italy and Spain. The analysed material was cDNA or gDNA that came from T cells, B-cell-depleted T cells, or PBMCs.

Using immunoSEQ multiplex PCR, the repertoire was profiled, and TCRdb retains in-frame clones only, with some absent. The table shows 250,000 to 300,000 clones, with approximately 91% occurring only once. The CDR3 consists of 14 residues. The trim removed 0 bases at V and 8 bases at J, leaving 2 bases unmatched. The germline CDR1 and CDR2 sequences are SGDLS and YYNGEE. The chain carries TRBV9 and TRBJ1-2; TRBD1 aligns across 12 bases. Sequenced input: PBMCs or T cells enriched from blood (not recorded which). This TCR derives from a human donor in a cohort exposed to, infected with or recovered from COVID-19 (not recorded which). The donor label of this sample is uncertain. The CDR3 is CASSVGDRGRGYTF. DNA of the CDR3: TGTGCCAGCAGCGTAGGGGACAGGGGGCGAGGCTACACCTTC.